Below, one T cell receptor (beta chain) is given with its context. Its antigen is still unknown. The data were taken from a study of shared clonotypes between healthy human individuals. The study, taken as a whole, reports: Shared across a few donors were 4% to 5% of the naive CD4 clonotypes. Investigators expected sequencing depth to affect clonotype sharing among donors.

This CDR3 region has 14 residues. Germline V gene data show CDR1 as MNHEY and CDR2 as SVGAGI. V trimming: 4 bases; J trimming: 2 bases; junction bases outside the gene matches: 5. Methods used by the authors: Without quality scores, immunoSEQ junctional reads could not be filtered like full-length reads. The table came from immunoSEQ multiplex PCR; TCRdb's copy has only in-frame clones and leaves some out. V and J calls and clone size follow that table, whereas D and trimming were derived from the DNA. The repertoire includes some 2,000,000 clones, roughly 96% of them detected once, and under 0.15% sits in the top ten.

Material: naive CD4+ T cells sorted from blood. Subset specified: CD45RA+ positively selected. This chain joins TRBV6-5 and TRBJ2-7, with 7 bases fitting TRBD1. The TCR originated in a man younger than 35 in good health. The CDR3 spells CASSSDRAAYEQYF. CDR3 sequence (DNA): TGTGCCAGCAGTTCCGACAGGGCAGCCTACGAGCAGTACTTC.